Shown below are 19 T cell receptor beta chains from a single sample sequenced in a study of lymphopenia after photon versus proton radiotherapy. Generated by immunoSEQ multiplex PCR, the TCRdb table keeps only in-frame clones and is missing some. The sample gives 60,000 or so clones, about nine tenths of which show up once; roughly 13% is in the top ten. The sample in question was peripheral blood, obtained from a patient treated with proton-based radiotherapy. The receptors stem from a man older than 75 with esophageal cancer.

The CDR3 is CAIRATGDRYEQYF. In nucleotides, the CDR3 is TGTGCCATCAGGGCTACAGGGGACCGATACGAGCAGTACTTC. The chain combines TRBV10-3 with TRBJ2-7; 7 bases fit TRBD1. The CDR3 is made up of 14 amino acids. Trimming took 6 bases from V and 4 from J; bases not matched to a gene: 9. Per the germline V gene, CDR1 is ENHRY and CDR2 is SYGVKD.

This clone has just one count. CDR3: CASSSLTTFHSNQPQHF. The DNA of the CDR3 is TGTGCCAGCAGTTCCCTAACGACTTTCCATAGCAATCAGCCCCAGCATTTT. This sequence joins TRBV27 and TRBJ1-5; the D is unclear. The germline V and J ends were trimmed by 4 bases and 0 bases, with 16 bases remaining between them. This CDR3 spans 17 amino acids. Per the germline V gene, CDR1 is MNHEY and CDR2 is SMNVEV (reference sequence).

This chain links TRBV2 with TRBJ1-2, with 8 bases that match TRBD1. V lost 7 bases, J lost 6 bases, and 7 bases stayed unmatched. The germline V gene has CDR1 SNHLY and CDR2 FYNNEI. The CDR3 consists of 13 residues. The CDR3 coding sequence is TGTGCCAGCAATTCGGACAGGGCGGATGGCTACACCTTC. Its protein is CASNSDRADGYTF.

The chain links TRBV6-5 to TRBJ2-7; D unresolved. CDR3 length equals 13 residues. V dropped 3 bases and J dropped 2 bases, with 8 bases sitting between them. The germline CDR1 and CDR2 sequences are MNHEY and SVGAGI. CDR3 loop: CASSYGRPYEQYF. CDR3 in DNA: TGTGCCAGCAGTTATGGCAGGCCCTACGAGCAGTACTTC.

The chain carries TRBV11-1 and TRBJ2-2; maybe TRBD2 (6 bases). The V gene lost 2 bases and the J gene lost 7 bases, with 14 bases spanning the gap. CDR1 is SGHAT and CDR2 is FQDESV in the germline V gene (reference sequence). The CDR3 runs to 15 residues. The CDR3 nucleotides are TGTGCCAGCAGCTTACGGAGGGGTGATGTCGGGGAGCTGTTTTTT. It specifies CASSLRRGDVGELFF.

The genes are TRBV5-1 and TRBJ2-7, with D possibly TRBD1 on 6 matching bases. There are 14 residues in the CDR3. The germline V gene has CDR1 SGHRS and CDR2 YFSETQ. V lost 1 base and J lost 0, with 8 bases in between. As DNA, the CDR3 is TGCGCCAGCAGCTTGCAGGGGAGCTCCTACGAGCAGTACTTC. Protein: CASSLQGSSYEQYF.

This clone is labeled as medium-sized. CDR3 sequence (DNA): TGTGCCAGTAGTCGACAGGGTTTCCCCTACGAGCAGTACTTC. Residues: CASSRQGFPYEQYF. V usage is TRBV19 and J usage is TRBJ2-7; 7 bases agree with TRBD1. The CDR3 covers 14 residues. Losses at the gene ends were 5 bases for V and 2 bases for J; bases not matched to a gene: 6. The germline V gene encodes CDR1 LNHDA and CDR2 SQIVND (reference sequence).

This clone has only one observation. The gene calls are TRBV10-3 and TRBJ2-7, with D maybe TRBD1 (5 bases). V shed 6 bases and J shed 3 bases, with 6 bases lying between them. The germline CDR1 and CDR2 sequences are ENHRY and SYGVKD. CDR3 length: 11 amino acids. Here the CDR3 reads CAIRDNYEQYF. The CDR3 nucleotides are TGTGCCATCAGGGACAACTACGAGCAGTACTTC.

The V gene is TRBV2, the J gene TRBJ2-7, with 10 positions matching TRBD2. Germline values: CDR1 SNHLY, CDR2 FYNNEI. The CDR3 covers 16 residues. With V trimmed by 4 bases and J by 7 bases, 13 bases remained unmatched. CDR3 bases: TGTGCCAGCAGTGGGTGGACTAGCGGAGTTTACGAAGAGCAGTACTTC. As protein: CASSGWTSGVYEEQYF.

The chain couples TRBV7-2 to TRBJ2-7, with 9 positions matching TRBD2. Trimming cost V 2 bases and J 2 bases; bases outside gene matches: 4. Germline CDR1 and CDR2: SGHTA and FQGNSA. CDR3 size: 15 residues. The CDR3 loop reads CASSLWASGTYEQYF. In DNA, the CDR3 is TGTGCCAGCAGCTTATGGGCTAGCGGGACCTACGAGCAGTACTTC.

The sample holds a few counts of this clone. The CDR3 here is CASSKGGGQPQHF. In DNA, the CDR3 is TGTGCCAGTAGTAAGGGTGGGGGTCAGCCCCAGCATTTT. The genes are TRBV19 and TRBJ1-5; maybe TRBD1 (5 bases). The germline V and J ends were trimmed by 4 bases and 6 bases, with 10 bases remaining between them. The CDR3 consists of 13 residues. Germline lookup yields CDR1 LNHDA and CDR2 SQIVND (reference sequence).

The chain uses TRBV18 and TRBJ1-1; perhaps TRBD1 as D (5 bases). The CDR3 spans 15 residues. CDR1 and CDR2 from the germline V gene are KGHSH and LQKENI. Deletions cut 4 bases from V and 1 base from J, with 13 bases between. CDR3 in amino acids: CASSRVGAANTEAFF. DNA of the CDR3: TGTGCCAGCTCACGCGTCGGGGCCGCGAACACTGAAGCTTTCTTT.

The chain links TRBV7-8 to TRBJ1-1; D may be TRBD1 (5 bases). The CDR3 has 17 residues. Per germline, CDR1 SGHVS and CDR2 FQNEAQ. Trimming left V 5 bases short and J 1 base short, with 20 bases between. The CDR3 loop is CASSILLPGLTNTEAFF. The CDR3 bases are TGTGCCAGCAGCATTCTATTACCGGGACTGACGAACACTGAAGCTTTCTTT.

This clone appeared once. In DNA form, the CDR3 reads TGTGCCAGCAATAGGGATCCCCTCTACGAGCAGTACTTC. Translation: CASNRDPLYEQYF. The rearrangement uses TRBV2 and TRBJ2-7; unclear D gene. The CDR3 totals 13 residues. The ends were cut back, 7 bases at V and 3 bases at J, with 13 bases in the middle. Germline CDR1 and CDR2: SNHLY and FYNNEI.

This clone was detected once. The V and J genes are TRBV5-1 and TRBJ2-3; TRBD2 matches at 9 bases. Germline V gene data show CDR1 as SGHRS and CDR2 as YFSETQ. This CDR3 contains 16 residues. V lost 4 bases to trimming and J lost 2 bases; unmatched junction nucleotides: 8. The CDR3 nucleotides are TGCGCCAGCAGCCCCAATAGCGGGAGCCTCACAGATACGCAGTATTTT. This gives the protein CASSPNSGSLTDTQYF.

The V call is TRBV4-3, the J call TRBJ1-1; weak D call: TRBD1 (5 bases). V dropped 0 bases and J dropped 7 bases, with 18 bases sitting between them. CDR1 and CDR2 from the germline V gene are LGHNA and YSLEER. The length of the CDR3 is 16 residues. CDR3 sequence (DNA): TGCGCCAGCAGCCAAGATGTGGGTGGAGGGGAGGTTGAAGCTTTCTTT. Translating gives CASSQDVGGGEVEAFF.

The chain uses TRBV7-3 and TRBJ2-3; D is perhaps TRBD2 (6 bases). The CDR3 is 14 amino acids. Per the germline V gene, CDR1 is SGHTA and CDR2 is FQGTGA. V dropped 5 bases and J dropped 7 bases, with 16 bases sitting between them. In DNA form, the CDR3 reads TGTGCCAGCAGCACCTCCCCGGGAGCGTATACGCAGTATTTT. Translated: CASSTSPGAYTQYF.

The chain has TRBV7-3 and TRBJ2-5; 8 nucleotides line up with TRBD1. There are 15 residues in the CDR3. Germline CDR1 is SGHTA and CDR2 is FQGTGA. V shed 0 bases, J shed 5 bases, and the junction held 5 bases outside the gene matches. The CDR3 region is CASSLTRTGPETQYF. The CDR3 coding sequence is TGTGCCAGCAGCTTAACCCGGACAGGGCCGGAGACCCAGTACTTC.

This clone has just a few counts. The chain couples TRBV6-6 to TRBJ1-2, with 7 positions matching TRBD1. V lost 6 bases, J lost 2 bases, and 3 bases stayed unmatched. CDR3 length: 13 residues. CDR1 MNHNY and CDR2 SVGAGI come from the germline V gene (reference sequence). The CDR3, as DNA: TGTGCCAGCAGCCCGGGACAGAACTATGGCTACACCTTC. Protein product: CASSPGQNYGYTF.